This entry lists 5 T cell receptor beta chains sequenced from one sample in a study of cytomegalovirus exposure and HLA in healthy donors. PCR primers comprised 60 Vbeta and 13 Jbeta primers. Data came from immunoSEQ multiplex PCR; TCRdb stores just in-frame clones and leaves some out. The table has about 96,000 clones, roughly 74% seen once. The specimen sequenced was PBMCs. The receptor source for this set is a female donor in good health and CMV-seropositive.

V usage is TRBV5-1 and J usage is TRBJ1-2; D is possibly TRBD1 (6 bases). The CDR3 extends over 14 amino acids. CDR1 is SGHRS and CDR2 is YFSETQ in the germline V gene. Trimming removed 4 bases from V and 3 bases from J, with 13 bases in between. The chain's CDR3 is CASSNTGFDYGYTF. The CDR3 nucleotides read TGCGCCAGCAGCAATACAGGGTTTGACTATGGCTACACCTTC.

The chain is built from TRBV7-3 and TRBJ2-5; no firm D call. The V end was cut by 0 bases, the J end by 4 bases, with 12 bases between. The CDR3 is 15 amino acids. Germline V gene lookup returns CDR1 SGHTA and CDR2 FQGTGA. The CDR3 coding sequence is TGTGCCAGCAGCTTAACGAGCAGCGCTCGAGAGACCCAGTACTTC. Its translation is CASSLTSSARETQYF.

This sequence joins TRBV7-9 and TRBJ2-7; the match to TRBD1 covers 9 bases. Germline V lookup: CDR1 SEHNR, CDR2 FQNEAQ (reference sequence). There are 19 residues in the CDR3. After removal of 2 bases from V and 3 bases from J, the junction contained 17 bases not matched to a gene. The CDR3 nucleotides read TGTGCCAGCAGCTTACGTGGCGGGACAGGGATCGAGCGGGGCTACGAGCAGTACTTC. Amino acids: CASSLRGGTGIERGYEQYF.

This chain joins TRBV2 and TRBJ2-7; 7 bases agree with TRBD1. The CDR3 contains 14 residues. The V segment lost 5 bases and the J segment 0 bases; nucleotides outside the gene matches: 4. Looked up from germline, CDR1 is SNHLY and CDR2 is FYNNEI. The CDR3 here is CASSLGQDSYEQYF. As DNA, the CDR3 is TGTGCCAGCAGTCTAGGACAGGACTCCTACGAGCAGTACTTC.

This clone was observed once. The chain employs TRBV2 and TRBJ1-2, with 7 positions matching TRBD1. Trimming took 5 bases from V and 2 from J; bases not matched to a gene: 8. Germline loops: CDR1 SNHLY, CDR2 FYNNEI. The CDR3 covers 15 residues. The CDR3 region has the DNA TGTGCCAGCAGTCCCGAGAGGGGGCTAAACTATGGCTACACCTTC. It yields the protein CASSPERGLNYGYTF.